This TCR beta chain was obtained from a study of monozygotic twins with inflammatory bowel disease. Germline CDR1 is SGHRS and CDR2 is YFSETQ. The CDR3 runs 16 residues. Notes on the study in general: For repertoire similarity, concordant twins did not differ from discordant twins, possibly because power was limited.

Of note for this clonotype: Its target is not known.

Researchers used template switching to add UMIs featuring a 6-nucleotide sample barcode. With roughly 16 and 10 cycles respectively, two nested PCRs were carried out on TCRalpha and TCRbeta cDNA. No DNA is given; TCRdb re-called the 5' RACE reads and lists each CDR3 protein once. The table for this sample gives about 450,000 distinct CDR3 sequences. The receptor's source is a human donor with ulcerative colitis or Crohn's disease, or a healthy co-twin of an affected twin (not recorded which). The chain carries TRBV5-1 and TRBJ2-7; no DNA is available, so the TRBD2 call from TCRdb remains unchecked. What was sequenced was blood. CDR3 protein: CASSAGLAGRSYEQYF.